Listed here are 8 T cell receptor beta chains from one sample, sequenced in a study of OX40 agonist ivuxolimab in advanced cancers. Profiled with immunoSEQ multiplex PCR; TCRdb holds only in-frame clones, not every one. The sample records tens of thousands of clones, 81% being singletons. The material was CD4+ or CD8+ T cells sorted from blood, obtained in a trial of the OX40 agonist ivuxolimab. The receptors stem from an adult with an advanced solid tumor such as melanoma, head and neck, liver or kidney cancer.

This chain uses TRBV5-6 with TRBJ2-3, with D maybe TRBD2 (7 bases). The V gene lost 5 bases and the J gene lost 5 bases, with 15 bases spanning the gap. Germline-derived CDR1 and CDR2 are SGHDT and YYEEEE. The CDR3 spans 14 residues. CDR3 coding DNA: TGTGCCAGCAGTCCGCGGGGGCGGGTAGATACGCAGTATTTT. This gives the protein CASSPRGRVDTQYF.

V gene TRBV28 combines with J gene TRBJ1-2; no definite D call. The CDR3 has 12 amino acids. CDR1 and CDR2 from the germline V gene are MDHEN and SYDVKM. Trimming removed 3 bases from V and 8 bases from J, with 10 bases in between. The CDR3 bases are TGTGCCAGCAGTTTGTCCAGAAACGGCTACACCTTC. Translation gives CASSLSRNGYTF.

This chain links TRBV6-5 with TRBJ2-1; 10 nucleotides line up with TRBD2. Germline V gives CDR1 MNHEY, CDR2 SVGAGI. This CDR3 spans 15 amino acids. With V trimmed by 5 bases and J by 5 bases, 6 bases remained unmatched. CDR3 loop: CASSRPSGGHNEQFF. The CDR3 DNA is TGTGCCAGCAGTCGTCCTAGCGGGGGCCACAATGAGCAGTTCTTC.

As regards this clone: Its ends do not fully match the called genes, so a read error is possible. The V call is TRBV7-7, the J call TRBJ2-1, with no clear D. Germline CDR1 and CDR2: SSHAT and FNYEAQ (reference sequence). The length of the CDR3 is 16 residues. The CDR3 DNA follows: TGTGCTAGCAGCTTAGACAAGGATGTAGGGTACAATGAGCAGTTCTTC. Translating gives CASSLDKDVGYNEQFF.

The J gene is TRBJ1-1, the V gene TRBV6-1, with 9 positions matching TRBD1. Trimming took 6 bases from V and 6 from J; bases not matched to a gene: 8. Germline V lookup: CDR1 MNHNS, CDR2 SASEGT. The CDR3 runs to 14 residues. CDR3 residues: CASRPPTGGPEAFF. DNA of the CDR3: TGTGCCAGCAGGCCCCCGACAGGGGGGCCTGAAGCTTTCTTT.

The rearrangement uses TRBV7-3 and TRBJ2-5, with D uncertain. Deletions cut 0 bases from V and 7 bases from J, with 3 bases between. This CDR3 is built from 11 residues. Germline assignment: CDR1 SGHTA and CDR2 FQGTGA. The CDR3, as DNA: TGTGCCAGCAGCTTAACAGGGACCCAGTACTTC. Translation: CASSLTGTQYF.

V usage is TRBV19 and J usage is TRBJ1-2, with TRBD1 identical over 7 bases. CDR3 length equals 16 residues. Losses at the gene ends were 4 bases for V and 3 bases for J; bases not matched to a gene: 11. Germline-derived CDR1 and CDR2 are LNHDA and SQIVND (reference sequence). Here the CDR3 reads CASSTLDRANYYGYTF. The CDR3 DNA follows: TGTGCCAGTAGTACCTTAGACAGGGCAAATTACTATGGCTACACCTTC.

The chain links TRBV6-5 to TRBJ2-3, with D unresolved. The V end was cut by 4 bases, the J end by 7 bases, with 6 bases between. The V gene's germline CDR1 is MNHEY and CDR2 SVGAGI. The CDR3 runs 11 residues. DNA of the CDR3: TGTGCCAGCAGTTTCAAGTATACGCAGTATTTT. Its translation: CASSFKYTQYF.